This record concerns one T cell receptor (beta chain) sequence. The CDR3 is 14 residues long. Germline CDR1 and CDR2: SGHDT and YYEEEE. With 4 bases removed from V and 2 bases from J, the gap between germline ends came to 11 bases. This sample's RNA came from whole unsorted tissue. A modified ARM-PCR protocol with three rounds of nested PCR amplified TCRbeta. From the multiplex PCR reads, TCRdb called clonotypes with MiXCR, one entry per CDR3 protein. Found here are under 150,000 distinct CDR3 sequences, 66% of them singletons; the top ten hold 15% to 20%. This sample is drawn from a study of tumor and adjacent non-tumor tissue in lung cancer. At the level of the study: Each sample yielded around 4 million productive TCRbeta reads on average.

This rearrangement joins TRBV5-6 to TRBJ2-3; unclear D gene. The sequenced sample was lung tumor tissue. The TCR sequence derives from a man in his fifties or sixties with small cell lung cancer. CDR3 sequence reads: CASSGGLSTDTQYF. The DNA for the CDR3 is TGTGCCAGCAGCGGTGGCCTCTCCACAGATACGCAGTATTTT. The full variable domain, in which reference TRBV5-6 and TRBJ2-3 provide the parts outside the CDR3, is DAGVTQSPTHLIKTRGQQVTLRCSPKSGHDTVSWYQQALGQGPQFIFQYYEEEERQRGNFPDRFSGHQFPNYSSELNVNALLLGDSALYLCASSGGLSTDTQYFGPGTRLTVL.